This T cell receptor (beta chain) appears in the sequencing data of a study of metastatic and nonmetastatic thyroid tumors. Study-level background: Repertoires from blood and tumor or nodule tissue of malignant and benign thyroid patients were compared.

This clone was recorded at least ten times. An end of the junction does not agree with germline; a read error may underlie this. TCRdb reprocessed the PCR reads via MiXCR. The sample has about 41,000 clones, around 28% seen once. This CDR3 is built from 15 residues. The V gene's germline CDR1 is SGHTA and CDR2 FQGTGA. All patients reached thyroid surgery having received no treatment beforehand. The sequence derives from a male donor with papillary thyroid cancer or a benign thyroid nodule (not recorded which). Some clones in this sample may be carry-over from other donors' samples. The chain combines TRBV7-3 with TRBJ2-2; D may be TRBD1 (6 bases). The source material was blood. The CDR3 nucleotides are TGTGCCAGCAGTTTAACCGGGACAAGAGACGGGGAGCTGTTTTTT. Translation: CASSLTGTRDGELFF.